This T cell receptor (beta chain) was sequenced for a study of blood T cell repertoires in COVID-19. Looking at the study overall: Sites across the United States, Italy and Spain contributed samples from acute and convalescent COVID-19. The analysed material was cDNA or gDNA that came from T cells, B-cell-depleted T cells, or PBMCs.

The ends lost 2 bases at V and 1 base at J; junction bases unmatched: 6. The CDR3 loop spans 15 amino acids. Per germline, CDR1 SGDLS and CDR2 YYNGEE. This table comes from immunoSEQ multiplex PCR, and its TCRdb copy is limited to in-frame clones, with some not included. The sample contains some 230,000 clones, 80% to 90% of which appear only once. Material: peripheral blood. The chain combines TRBV9 with TRBJ2-7; 7 bases fit TRBD2. This TCR came from a woman aged 60-75 years who had recovered from COVID-19. CDR3 region: CASSVGSSGSYEQYF. CDR3 DNA: TGTGCCAGCAGCGTTGGCAGTAGCGGGTCCTACGAGCAGTACTTC. The variable domain in full, completed from reference TRBV9 and TRBJ2-7, reads DSGVTQTPKHLITATGQRVTLRCSPRSGDLSVYWYQQSLDQGLQFLIQYYNGEERAKGNILERFSAQQFPDLHSELNLSSLELGDSALYFCASSVGSSGSYEQYFGPGTRLTVT.